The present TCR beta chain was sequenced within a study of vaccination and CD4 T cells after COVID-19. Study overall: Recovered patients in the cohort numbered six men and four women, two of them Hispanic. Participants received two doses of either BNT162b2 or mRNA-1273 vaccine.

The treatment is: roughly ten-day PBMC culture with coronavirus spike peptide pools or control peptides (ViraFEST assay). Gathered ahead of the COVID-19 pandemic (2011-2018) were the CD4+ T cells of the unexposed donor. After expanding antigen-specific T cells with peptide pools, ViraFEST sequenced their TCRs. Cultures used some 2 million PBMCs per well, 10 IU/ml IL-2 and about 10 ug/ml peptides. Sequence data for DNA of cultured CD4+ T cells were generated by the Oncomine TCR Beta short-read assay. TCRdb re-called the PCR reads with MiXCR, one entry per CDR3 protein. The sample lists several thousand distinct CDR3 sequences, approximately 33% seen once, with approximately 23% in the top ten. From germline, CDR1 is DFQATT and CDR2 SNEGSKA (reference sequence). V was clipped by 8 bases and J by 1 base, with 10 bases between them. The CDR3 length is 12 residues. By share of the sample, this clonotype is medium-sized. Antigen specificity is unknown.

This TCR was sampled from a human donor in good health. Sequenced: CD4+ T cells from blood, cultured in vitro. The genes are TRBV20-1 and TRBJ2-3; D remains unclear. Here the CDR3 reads CSFDPRTDTQYF. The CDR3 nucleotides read TGCAGTTTCGACCCGCGCACAGATACGCAGTATTTT.